The source of this TCR beta chain is a study of T cell responses to AZD1222 COVID-19 vaccine. Assay: immunoSEQ multiplex PCR; the TCRdb copy retains only in-frame clones and omits some. This sample has approximately 73,000 clones, with roughly 80% found just once. This CDR3 has 14 amino acids. V was clipped by 4 bases and J by 5 bases; unmatched bases: 2. Germline CDR1 SGHAT, CDR2 FQNNGV. Concerning this clone: The antigen remains undetermined.

Study-wide results and limits: Vaccine-associated CD4 TCRs ranged over spike, dominating at 160-218 and 743-854. It should be noted that donors were predominantly white British and more often female, and clonal diversity was possibly underestimated. Among AZD1222 vaccinees, only 5 or 6 were seropositive at baseline.

The sample was peripheral blood, taken on day 0 of AZD1222 vaccination. V gene TRBV11-2 combines with J gene TRBJ1-6; TRBD1 matches at 7 bases. The sequence came from an adult in good health. The CDR3 is CASSYRGNNSPLHF. DNA for the CDR3: TGTGCCAGCAGCTACAGGGGTAATAATTCACCCCTCCACTTT.